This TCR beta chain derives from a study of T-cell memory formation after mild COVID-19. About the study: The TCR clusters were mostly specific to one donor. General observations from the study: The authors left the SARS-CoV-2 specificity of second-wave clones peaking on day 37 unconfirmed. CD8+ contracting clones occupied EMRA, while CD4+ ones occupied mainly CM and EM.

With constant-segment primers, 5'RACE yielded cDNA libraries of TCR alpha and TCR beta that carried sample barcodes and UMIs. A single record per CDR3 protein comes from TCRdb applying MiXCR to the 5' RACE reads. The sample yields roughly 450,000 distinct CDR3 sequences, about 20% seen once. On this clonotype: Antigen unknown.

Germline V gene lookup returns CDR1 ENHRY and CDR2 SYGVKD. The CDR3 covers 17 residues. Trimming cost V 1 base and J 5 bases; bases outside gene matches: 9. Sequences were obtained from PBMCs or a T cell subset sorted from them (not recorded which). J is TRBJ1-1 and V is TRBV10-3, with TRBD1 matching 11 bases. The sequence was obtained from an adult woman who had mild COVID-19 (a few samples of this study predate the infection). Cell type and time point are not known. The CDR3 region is CAISEYGQGATKTEAFF. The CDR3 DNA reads TGTGCCATCAGTGAGTACGGACAGGGGGCGACGAAAACTGAAGCTTTCTTT.